Below are 21 T cell receptor beta chains sequenced from a single sample in a study of identifying expanded T cells in peripheral blood. The table came from immunoSEQ multiplex PCR; TCRdb's copy has only in-frame clones and leaves some out. Among under 95,000 clones listed, approximately 89% were seen once. Material for sequencing was blood. The receptors shown here come from a person aged 18-70 years in good health.

This rearrangement joins TRBV2 to TRBJ1-2; no clear D gene. Trimming removed 2 bases at V and 0 bases at J, with 13 bases between. CDR3 length: 16 residues. The germline V gene has CDR1 SNHLY and CDR2 FYNNEI. In DNA form, the CDR3 reads TGTGCCAGCAGTGAAACAGACCTTTTCCCTAACTATGGCTACACCTTC. Encoded protein: CASSETDLFPNYGYTF.

The V and J genes are TRBV6-6 and TRBJ2-1, with D tentatively TRBD2 (5 bases). Germline lookup yields CDR1 MNHNY and CDR2 SVGAGI (reference sequence). Trimming removed 2 bases at V and 0 bases at J, with 8 bases between. The CDR3 has 15 residues. The chain's CDR3 is CASSYERSSYNEQFF. The CDR3 DNA is TGTGCCAGCAGTTACGAGCGGTCCTCCTACAATGAGCAGTTCTTC.

The sample holds one count of this clone. The chain is built from TRBV6-1 and TRBJ2-2, with D perhaps matching TRBD1 (6 bases). With 4 bases removed from V and 4 bases from J, the gap between germline ends came to 7 bases. CDR3 length equals 13 residues. Germline-derived CDR1 and CDR2 are MNHNS and SASEGT. The chain's CDR3 is CASSAGVTGELFF. The CDR3 region has the DNA TGTGCCAGCAGTGCAGGGGTCACCGGGGAGCTGTTTTTT.

This chain uses TRBV2 with TRBJ2-5; D is ambiguous. Trimming took 5 bases from V and 7 from J, leaving 23 bases between them. The CDR3 covers 16 residues. The germline V gene has CDR1 SNHLY and CDR2 FYNNEI. The CDR3 loop is CASSPPESLGLGTQYF. The CDR3 region has the DNA TGTGCCAGCAGTCCTCCTGAATCGCTAGGTCTGGGGACCCAGTACTTC. Together with reference TRBV2 and TRBJ2-5, the CDR3 gives the full variable domain: EPEVTQTPSHQVTQMGQEVILRCVPISNHLYFYWYRQILGQKVEFLVSFYNNEISEKSEIFDDQFSVERPDGSNFTLKIRSTKLEDSAMYFCASSPPESLGLGTQYFGPGTRLLVL.

This CDR3 reads CASSPRISTRQYF. CDR3 sequence (DNA): TGTGCCAGCAGCCCCCGGATCTCTACGAGGCAGTACTTC. The chain recombines TRBV7-2 with TRBJ2-7; D gene ambiguous. CDR1 SGHTA and CDR2 FQGNSA come from the germline V gene. The length of the CDR3 is 13 residues. V was cut by 5 bases and J by 9 bases, with 17 bases left in between.

V and J are TRBV11-1 and TRBJ1-3; perhaps TRBD1 as D (5 bases). V was trimmed by 3 bases and J by 4 bases, leaving 10 bases between them. CDR1 and CDR2 (germline): SGHAT, FQDESV (reference sequence). The CDR3 length is 14 residues. In nucleotides, the CDR3 is TGTGCCAGCAGCTTCAGGGCAAAAGGAAACACCATATATTTT. This sequence encodes CASSFRAKGNTIYF.

This chain joins TRBV2 and TRBJ2-3; D gene uncertain. This CDR3 spans 14 amino acids. Germline V gene sequence: CDR1 SNHLY, CDR2 FYNNEI. Trimming stripped 3 bases from V and 3 bases from J, with 10 bases between. The CDR3 nucleotides are TGTGCCAGCAGTGACGTTGGGTTTACAGATACGCAGTATTTT. Translating gives CASSDVGFTDTQYF.

This chain links TRBV5-1 with TRBJ2-7; D ambiguous. V was pared by 1 base and J by 7 bases, with 15 bases between. The CDR3 loop spans 14 amino acids. Germline assignment: CDR1 SGHRS and CDR2 YFSETQ. In DNA, the CDR3 is TGCGCCAGCAGCTTGATCCGGGCCTTGGGGGAGCAGTACTTC. This gives the protein CASSLIRALGEQYF. Full variable domain (missing parts from reference TRBV5-1 and TRBJ2-7): KAGVTQTPRYLIKTRGQQVTLSCSPISGHRSVSWYQQTPGQGLQFLFEYFSETQRNKGNFPGRFSGRQFSNSRSEMNVSTLELGDSALYLCASSLIRALGEQYFGPGTRLTVT.

A single count supports this clone. The chain has TRBV7-9 and TRBJ2-7, with D unresolved. Trimming removed 3 bases at V and 2 bases at J, with 8 bases between. CDR3 length equals 13 residues. CDR1 SEHNR and CDR2 FQNEAQ come from the germline V gene (reference sequence). CDR3: CASSFAVTYEQYF. The CDR3 bases are TGTGCCAGCAGCTTTGCTGTCACCTACGAGCAGTACTTC.

In nucleotides, the CDR3 is TGTGCCAGCAGCCAAACAGGGGGGTATGGCTACACCTTC. This sequence encodes CASSQTGGYGYTF. This chain uses TRBV9 with TRBJ1-2, with TRBD1 matching over 8 bases. The germline gives CDR1 SGDLS, CDR2 YYNGEE. The trim removed 4 bases at V and 5 bases at J, leaving 4 bases unmatched. The CDR3 is 13 amino acids.

The chain is built from TRBV18 and TRBJ2-1; D is uncertain. CDR3 length equals 14 residues. The germline V gene has CDR1 KGHSH and CDR2 LQKENI. The V gene lost 3 bases and the J gene lost 5 bases, with 11 bases spanning the gap. CDR3 in amino acids: CASSPVIADNEQFF. DNA of the CDR3: TGTGCCAGCTCACCCGTTATAGCCGACAATGAGCAGTTCTTC. Variable domain in full (rest from reference TRBV18 and TRBJ2-1): NAGVMQNPRHLVRRRGQEARLRCSPMKGHSHVYWYRQLPEEGLKFMVYLQKENIIDESGMPKERFSAEFPKEGPSILRIQQVVRGDSAAYFCASSPVIADNEQFFGPGTRLTVL.

The V gene is TRBV12-5, the J gene TRBJ2-3; the D is unclear. From germline, CDR1 is LGHNT and CDR2 FRNRAP. The CDR3 is 11 residues long. The V and J ends lost 4 bases and 8 bases respectively, with 7 bases between them. CDR3 sequence: CASGSPVTQYF. CDR3 coding DNA: TGTGCTAGTGGTTCCCCGGTTACGCAGTATTTT.

The chain is built from TRBV19 and TRBJ2-1; 10 bases match TRBD2. The CDR3 spans 16 residues. The junction had 6 bases not matched to a gene; V was cut back by 5 bases and J by 2 bases. Germline V gives CDR1 LNHDA, CDR2 SQIVND (reference sequence). The CDR3 here is CASSELAGGAYNEQFF. As DNA, the CDR3 is TGTGCCAGTAGTGAGTTAGCGGGGGGCGCCTACAATGAGCAGTTCTTC.

The chain links TRBV9 to TRBJ2-7; D possibly corresponds to TRBD1 (6 bases). The CDR3 consists of 14 residues. V was cut by 6 bases and J by 2 bases, with 15 bases left in between. Looked up from germline, CDR1 is SGDLS and CDR2 is YYNGEE. The CDR3: CASNRAGDTYEQYF. CDR3 sequence (DNA): TGTGCCAGCAATCGTGCCGGGGACACCTACGAGCAGTACTTC.

The V and J genes are TRBV27 and TRBJ2-7, with D tentatively TRBD2 (6 bases). The CDR3 length is 14 residues. Germline V gene data show CDR1 as MNHEY and CDR2 as SMNVEV (reference sequence). V lost 8 bases to trimming and J lost 3 bases, with 17 bases between them. The CDR3 region is CASGFRGNNYEQYF. In DNA, the CDR3 is TGTGCCAGCGGATTCCGGGGGAATAACTACGAGCAGTACTTC.

The chain couples TRBV30 to TRBJ2-3; no clear D. Germline-derived CDR1 and CDR2 are GTSNPN and SVGIG (reference sequence). V was trimmed by 1 base and J by 0 bases, leaving 5 bases between them. The CDR3 is 13 amino acids. The CDR3 DNA reads TGTGCCTGGAGTGAAGGGAGCACAGATACGCAGTATTTT. Translation gives CAWSEGSTDTQYF.

V and J are TRBV4-2 and TRBJ2-4; TRBD2 aligns across 8 bases. V lost 0 bases to trimming and J lost 5 bases; unmatched junction nucleotides: 3. The CDR3 runs 15 residues. The germline V gene has CDR1 LGHNA and CDR2 YNFKEQ. Written as DNA, the CDR3 is TGTGCCAGCAGCCAAGAGCCAGCGGGAGAAAACATTCAGTACTTC. Its protein is CASSQEPAGENIQYF.

The V call is TRBV10-1, the J call TRBJ2-3; TRBD2 matches 10 bases. The CDR3 extends over 14 amino acids. CDR1 and CDR2 from the germline V gene are WNHNN and SYGVQD (reference sequence). V was pared by 4 bases and J by 6 bases, with 4 bases of the junction left unmatched. CDR3 protein: CASSVTSGDDTQYF. The CDR3, as DNA: TGCGCCAGCAGTGTAACTAGCGGGGACGATACGCAGTATTTT.

The chain has TRBV18 and TRBJ2-5, with D perhaps matching TRBD1 (5 bases). The length of the CDR3 is 12 residues. The V end was cut by 2 bases, the J end by 11 bases, with 12 bases between. CDR1 and CDR2 from the germline V gene are KGHSH and LQKENI. CDR3 DNA sequence: TGTGCCAGCTCACCAGACCCGGACACGCAGTACTTC. Amino acid sequence: CASSPDPDTQYF.

This sequence joins TRBV5-8 and TRBJ2-5; D not certain. This CDR3 is 14 amino acids long. With 2 bases removed from V and 2 bases from J, the gap between germline ends came to 10 bases. Germline lookup yields CDR1 SGHTS and CDR2 YDEGEE. The CDR3 protein is CASSLYIGQETQYF. Here the CDR3 DNA reads TGTGCCAGCAGCTTATACATAGGTCAAGAGACCCAGTACTTC.

The rearrangement joins TRBV19 to TRBJ1-2; 12 nucleotides agree with TRBD1. Looked up from germline, CDR1 is LNHDA and CDR2 is SQIVND (reference sequence). With V trimmed by 6 bases and J by 8 bases, 7 bases remained unmatched. The length of the CDR3 is 14 residues. The CDR3 spells CASRPGTGGWGYTF. The CDR3 region has the DNA TGTGCCAGTAGGCCCGGGACAGGGGGCTGGGGCTACACCTTC.